The 18 T cell receptor beta chains in this list originate from one sample, sequenced in a study of cytomegalovirus exposure and HLA in healthy donors. The primer mix had 60 Vbeta and 13 Jbeta primers. Method: immunoSEQ multiplex PCR; TCRdb's copy keeps in-frame clones and lacks some. The data hold under 200,000 clones, with around 81% observed a single time. Sequences were obtained from PBMCs. These receptors were collected from a woman aged 25-40 years in good health and CMV-seropositive.

This clone was seen a handful of times. The chain recombines TRBV6-5 with TRBJ2-7; 8 nucleotides match TRBD1. Germline V gives CDR1 MNHEY, CDR2 SVGAGI. J was trimmed by 5 bases and V by 6 bases; bases with no gene match: 6. The CDR3 covers 13 residues. The CDR3 DNA reads as TGTGCCAGCAGAATGGGGACAGGCAACGAGCAGTACTTC. Its protein product is CASRMGTGNEQYF.

This chain joins TRBV4-3 and TRBJ1-6; 10 positions match TRBD1. The trim removed 3 bases at V and 8 bases at J, leaving 4 bases unmatched. This CDR3 region has 15 residues. Germline V gives CDR1 LGHNA, CDR2 YSLEER. The CDR3 here is CASSQTGTGDSPLHF. CDR3 nucleotide sequence: TGCGCCAGCAGCCAGACCGGGACAGGGGATTCACCCCTCCACTTT.

The chain employs TRBV7-2 and TRBJ2-3; TRBD2 agrees at 7 bases. The CDR3 sequence is 16 residues long. Germline-derived CDR1 and CDR2 are SGHTA and FQGNSA. With 5 bases clipped from V and 4 bases from J, the junction kept 12 bases outside the gene matches. The CDR3 sequence is CASSPPWTRTADTQYF. CDR3 nucleotides: TGTGCCAGCAGCCCACCCTGGACTAGAACGGCAGATACGCAGTATTTT.

V gene TRBV28 combines with J gene TRBJ1-6; maybe TRBD1 (6 bases). The length of the CDR3 is 14 residues. V lost 8 bases and J lost 4, with 12 bases in between. Per germline, CDR1 MDHEN and CDR2 SYDVKM. This chain's CDR3 is CASGRGEYNSPLHF. CDR3 bases: TGTGCCAGCGGGAGGGGGGAATATAATTCACCCCTCCACTTT.

This clone has more than one count but fewer than ten. V is TRBV10-3 and J is TRBJ1-1; D gene unclear. Trimming stripped 6 bases from V and 1 base from J, with 15 bases between. The CDR3 totals 15 residues. Germline V gives CDR1 ENHRY, CDR2 SYGVKD. CDR3 in amino acids: CAISDTRVGNTEAFF. CDR3 nucleotide sequence: TGTGCCATCAGCGACACTAGGGTGGGGAACACTGAAGCTTTCTTT.

The rearrangement links TRBV6-5 to TRBJ1-1; the match to TRBD1 covers 8 bases. V shed 6 bases and J 5 bases; nucleotides not matched to a gene: 8. CDR1 and CDR2 (germline): MNHEY, SVGAGI. This CDR3 is built from 14 residues. CDR3 DNA: TGTGCCAGCAGCAGAGACAGGGGTTGGACTGAAGCTTTCTTT. Residues: CASSRDRGWTEAFF.

This clone was counted once. The V and J genes are TRBV7-2 and TRBJ2-1, with 7 bases fitting TRBD2. Germline V lookup: CDR1 SGHTA, CDR2 FQGNSA. The ends lost 5 bases at V and 0 bases at J; junction bases unmatched: 4. The CDR3 length is 15 residues. CDR3 sequence reads: CASSPTSDSYNEQFF. The CDR3, as DNA: TGTGCCAGCAGCCCTACTAGCGACTCCTACAATGAGCAGTTCTTC.

This clone came up a few times. The rearrangement joins TRBV30 to TRBJ1-3, with D perhaps TRBD1 (6 bases). CDR1 and CDR2 (germline): GTSNPN, SVGIG (reference sequence). The CDR3 covers 14 residues. Trimming removed 5 bases from V and 0 bases from J, with 11 bases in between. This chain's CDR3 is CAWQNRASGNTIYF. The CDR3 nucleotides are TGTGCCTGGCAAAACAGGGCCTCTGGAAACACCATATATTTT. Full variable domain (remainder filled in from reference TRBV30 and TRBJ1-3): SQTIHQWPATLVQPVGSPLSLECTVEGTSNPNLYWYRQAAGRGLQLLFYSVGIGQISSEVPQNLSASRPQDRQFILSSKKLLLSDSGFYLCAWQNRASGNTIYFGEGSWLTVV.

V is TRBV28 and J is TRBJ1-5; unclear D gene. V was cut by 3 bases and J by 7 bases, with 13 bases left in between. Germline assignment: CDR1 MDHEN and CDR2 SYDVKM. The CDR3 loop spans 14 amino acids. CDR3 nucleotides: TGTGCCAGCAGTTTTACGGTCCCTAACCAGCCCCAGCATTTT. Translating gives CASSFTVPNQPQHF.

The chain recombines TRBV5-1 with TRBJ1-6; possibly TRBD1 for D (5 bases). V lost 6 bases to trimming and J lost 0 bases, with 13 bases between them. This CDR3 spans 16 amino acids. The germline gives CDR1 SGHRS, CDR2 YFSETQ. CDR3 DNA: TGCGCCAGCATCATGACAGCGAGCTCCTATAATTCACCCCTCCACTTT. It is translated as CASIMTASSYNSPLHF.

This chain joins TRBV9 and TRBJ2-1; D may be TRBD2 (5 bases). CDR3 length: 14 residues. Trimming removed 4 bases from V and 1 base from J, with 9 bases in between. Germline V gives CDR1 SGDLS, CDR2 YYNGEE. The chain's CDR3 is CASSRERSYNEQFF. In DNA form, the CDR3 reads TGTGCCAGCAGCAGGGAGCGATCCTACAATGAGCAGTTCTTC.

The chain uses TRBV6-1 and TRBJ1-5; D unresolved. The CDR3 is 15 amino acids. The V end was cut by 6 bases, the J end by 2 bases, with 14 bases between. Germline V gene lookup returns CDR1 MNHNS and CDR2 SASEGT. CDR3 sequence: CASSENLRGNQPQHF. CDR3 coding DNA: TGTGCCAGCAGCGAGAACCTGAGGGGCAATCAGCCCCAGCATTTT.

The chain is built from TRBV6-1 and TRBJ1-1; 7 bases line up with TRBD1. V was clipped by 4 bases and J by 4 bases; unmatched bases: 3. From germline, CDR1 is MNHNS and CDR2 SASEGT. The CDR3 runs 13 residues. CDR3 loop: CASSAQGVTEAFF. CDR3 nucleotides: TGTGCCAGCAGTGCGCAGGGGGTCACTGAAGCTTTCTTT.

The chain recombines TRBV5-6 with TRBJ1-5, with D uncertain. The length of the CDR3 is 14 residues. V was shortened by 0 bases and J by 4 bases, with 8 bases between the two germline ends. Germline V gives CDR1 SGHDT, CDR2 YYEEEE. The CDR3 reads CASSLGHTNQPQHF. The CDR3 nucleotides are TGTGCCAGCAGCTTGGGACATACAAATCAGCCCCAGCATTTT. The full variable domain, completed using reference TRBV5-6 and TRBJ1-5, is DAGVTQSPTHLIKTRGQQVTLRCSPKSGHDTVSWYQQALGQGPQFIFQYYEEEERQRGNFPDRFSGHQFPNYSSELNVNALLLGDSALYLCASSLGHTNQPQHFGDGTRLSIL.

The chain has TRBV5-5 and TRBJ1-6; no reliable D call. The CDR3 covers 14 residues. Per germline, CDR1 SGHKS and CDR2 YYEKEE (reference sequence). V lost 0 bases and J 8 bases, leaving 9 bases between the germline ends. CDR3 protein: CASSLGGGDSPLHF. The DNA for the CDR3 is TGTGCCAGCAGCTTGGGAGGTGGTGATTCACCCCTCCACTTT.

The chain carries TRBV5-1 and TRBJ1-1; no definite D call. This CDR3 has 12 amino acids. The V and J ends lost 4 bases and 2 bases respectively, with 6 bases between them. Germline V gene lookup returns CDR1 SGHRS and CDR2 YFSETQ. The CDR3 sequence: CASSALNTEAFF. The CDR3 DNA reads TGCGCCAGCAGCGCACTTAACACTGAAGCTTTCTTT.

There are a few counts of this clone. The V call is TRBV6-1, the J call TRBJ1-2; possibly TRBD1 for D (6 bases). Trimming cost V 2 bases and J 3 bases, with 13 bases left between them. CDR3 length: 15 residues. Per germline, CDR1 MNHNS and CDR2 SASEGT. The CDR3 reads CASSEPGVLDYGYTF. The CDR3 DNA is TGTGCCAGCAGTGAACCAGGGGTATTGGACTATGGCTACACCTTC.

V and J are TRBV6-1 and TRBJ1-2; 7 nucleotides agree with TRBD1. This CDR3 is built from 14 residues. Unmatched junction bases numbered 6, after V lost 6 bases and J lost 2 bases. Germline V CDR1 and CDR2: MNHNS, SASEGT. CDR3 in DNA: TGTGCCAGCAGCCCAAGACAGGGCAACTATGGCTACACCTTC. This codes for CASSPRQGNYGYTF.